This TCR beta chain was identified during a study of blood T cell repertoires in COVID-19. Study at large: Both acute and convalescent COVID-19 samples were obtained from the United States, Italy and Spain.

The CDR3 runs 14 residues. Deletions cut 2 bases from V and 0 bases from J, with 10 bases between. Per the germline V gene, CDR1 is GTSNPN and CDR2 is SVGIG (reference sequence). Clones were sequenced by immunoSEQ multiplex PCR, and TCRdb holds only the in-frame ones, with some missing. Of 200,000 to 300,000 clones detected, around 80% appear once; the ten largest clones hold roughly 5.5%. This chain links TRBV30 with TRBJ1-1; no clear D gene. The clonotype comes from a human donor in a cohort sampled during active COVID-19. Sequencing was done on a sample of peripheral blood. CDR3 nucleotides: TGTGCCTGGAGTTCCCCCCAAATGAACACTGAAGCTTTCTTT. Translation gives CAWSSPQMNTEAFF.